In this sample, the clone carrying this TCR beta chain turned up a few times. Its target is unknown. The record originates from a study of human T cells and chemical hapten exposure. Study observations and caveats: The study found that DPC sensitization did not change TCRs above 1 in 1000 frequency.

As originally analysed: Between about 23,224 and 700,000 TCRs appeared in each sample, and the median stood at 95,638. TCRdb ran MiXCR on the RACE reads and lists one entry per CDR3 protein. The V and J calls were not made by the authors but by TCRdb's processing. This table holds roughly 30,000 distinct CDR3 sequences, 6% to 7.5% found once. Time point denoted: healthy volunteer bleed at 2 weeks. It was unfractionated whole blood from which total RNA was extracted. This CDR3 spans 12 amino acids. V lost 8 bases to trimming and J lost 4 bases, with 11 bases between them. The sample consisted of whole blood. V is TRBV12-3 or TRBV12-4 and J is TRBJ2-5; no clear D. The TCR comes from a human donor in good health. Some clones in this sample may be carry-over from other donors' samples. CDR3 in amino acids: CASGSVGETQYF. The CDR3 DNA reads TGTGCCAGCGGCTCTGTAGGAGAGACCCAGTACTTC.